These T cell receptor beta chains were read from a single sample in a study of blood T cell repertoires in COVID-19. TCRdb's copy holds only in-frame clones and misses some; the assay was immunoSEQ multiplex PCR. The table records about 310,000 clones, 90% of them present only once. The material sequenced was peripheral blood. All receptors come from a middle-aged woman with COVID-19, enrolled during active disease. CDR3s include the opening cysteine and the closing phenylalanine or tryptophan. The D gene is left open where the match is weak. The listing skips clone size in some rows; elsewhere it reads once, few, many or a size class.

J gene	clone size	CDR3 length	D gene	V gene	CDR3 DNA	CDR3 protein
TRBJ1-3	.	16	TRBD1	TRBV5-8	TGTGCCAGCAGCTTGCGACAGGGGGCAGGTGGAAACACCATATATTTT	CASSLRQGAGGNTIYF
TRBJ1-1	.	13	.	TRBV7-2	TGTGCCAGCAGCTTAATAAGTGAGACTGAAGCTTTCTTT	CASSLISETEAFF
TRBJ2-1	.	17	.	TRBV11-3	TGTGCCAGCAGCTTAGTGTTGTCGGACAGCTCCTACAATGAGCAGTTCTTC	CASSLVLSDSSYNEQFF
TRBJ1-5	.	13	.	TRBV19	TGTGCCAGTTCGGGCGGGGTCAATCAGCCCCAGCATTTT	CASSGGVNQPQHF
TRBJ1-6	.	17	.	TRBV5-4	TGTGCCAGCAGCTTGGCCCAGGGAGGCTCCTATAATTCACCCCTCCACTTT	CASSLAQGGSYNSPLHF
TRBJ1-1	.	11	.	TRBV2	TGTGCCGGCCGGGTGAACACTGAAGCTTTCTTT	CAGRVNTEAFF
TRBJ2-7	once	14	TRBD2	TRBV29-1	TGCAGCGTTTCGGGGCTAGCGGGTGTTTACGAGCAGTACTTC	CSVSGLAGVYEQYF
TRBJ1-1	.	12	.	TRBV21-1	TGTGCCAGGGAGACAGGGAACACTGAAGCTTTCTTT	CARETGNTEAFF
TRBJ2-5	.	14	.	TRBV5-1	TGCGCCAGCAGCTTGAGACTCCGGGAGGAGACCCAGTACTTC	CASSLRLREETQYF
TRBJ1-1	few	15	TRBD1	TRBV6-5	TGTGCCAGCAGTTACAGGACAGGGCTGAACACTGAAGCTTTCTTT	CASSYRTGLNTEAFF
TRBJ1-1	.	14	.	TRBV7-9	TGTGCCAGCAGCTTAGCCGACAGTCGGACTGAAGCTTTCTTT	CASSLADSRTEAFF
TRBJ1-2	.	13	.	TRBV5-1	TGCGCCAGCAGCGGCGGTGGTAACTATGGCTACACCTTC	CASSGGGNYGYTF
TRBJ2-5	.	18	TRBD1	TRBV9	TGTGCCAGCAGCCCCCACAGACAGGGGACTTCTCTCCAAGAGACCCAGTACTTC	CASSPHRQGTSLQETQYF
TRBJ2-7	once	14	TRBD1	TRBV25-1	TGTGCCAGCAGTAGGGGACAGGAGTCCTACGAGCAGTACTTC	CASSRGQESYEQYF
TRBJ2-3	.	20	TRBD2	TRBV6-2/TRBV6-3	TGTGCCAGCAGTTACTCCATCGTTACTAGCGGGGGGACTAGCACAGATACGCAGTATTTT	CASSYSIVTSGGTSTDTQYF
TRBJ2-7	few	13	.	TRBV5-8	TGTGCCAGCAGCTTCCCCGGGTCCTACGAGCAGTACTTC	CASSFPGSYEQYF
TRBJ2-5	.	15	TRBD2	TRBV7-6	TGTGCCAGCAGCTTAGCACTAGCGGGAGCAGAGACCCAGTACTTC	CASSLALAGAETQYF
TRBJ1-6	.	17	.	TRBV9	TGTGCCAGCAGCGGACCGGGAATCGGGGTTTATAATTCACCCCTCCACTTT	CASSGPGIGVYNSPLHF
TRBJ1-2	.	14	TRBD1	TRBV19	TGTGCCAGTACCCTTAGGACAGGGGATAATGGCTACACCTTC	CASTLRTGDNGYTF
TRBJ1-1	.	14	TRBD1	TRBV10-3	TGTGCCATCAGAGGAGACAGGGGACCAACTGAAGCTTTCTTT	CAIRGDRGPTEAFF
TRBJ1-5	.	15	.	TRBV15	TGTGCCACCAGCAGAAGCCGAGGACAGATTCAGCCCCAGCATTTT	CATSRSRGQIQPQHF
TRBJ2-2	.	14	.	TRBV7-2	TGTGCCAGCAGCTTAGAAGGGGCAGTCGGGGAGCTGTTTTTT	CASSLEGAVGELFF
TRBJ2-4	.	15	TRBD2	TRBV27	TGTGCCACTTCTAGCGGGAGGCTAGCCAAAAACATTCAGTACTTC	CATSSGRLAKNIQYF
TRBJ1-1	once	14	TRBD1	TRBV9	TGTGCCAGCAGCGTAGGACAGGGCCCCTATGAAGCTTTCTTT	CASSVGQGPYEAFF
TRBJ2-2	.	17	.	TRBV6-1	TGTGCCAGCAGTGAAAGACCACGGGATGCCAACACCGGGGAGCTGTTTTTT	CASSERPRDANTGELFF
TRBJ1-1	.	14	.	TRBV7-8	TGTGCCAGCAGCCATCCACAGGGGAACACTGAAGCTTTCTTT	CASSHPQGNTEAFF
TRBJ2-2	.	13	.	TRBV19	TGTGCCAGTAGATCGGGGGGCCCCGGGGAGCTGTTTTTT	CASRSGGPGELFF
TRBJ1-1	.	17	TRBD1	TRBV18	TGTGCCAGCTCACCACCGAGGACAGGGGGTACAAACACTGAAGCTTTCTTT	CASSPPRTGGTNTEAFF
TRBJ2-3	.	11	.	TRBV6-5	TGTGCCAGCAGTCAGGCAGATACGCAGTATTTT	CASSQADTQYF
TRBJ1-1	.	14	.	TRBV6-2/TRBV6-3	TGTGCCAGCAGTCCACGGGGTCCGAACACTGAAGCTTTCTTT	CASSPRGPNTEAFF
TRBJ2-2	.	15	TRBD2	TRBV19	TGTGCCAGCTGCCGGGAGGGCTCGTGGACCGGGGAGCTGTTTTTT	CASCREGSWTGELFF
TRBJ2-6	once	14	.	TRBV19	TGTGCCAGTAAGGCCCGGGCTGGGGCCAACGTCCTGACTTTC	CASKARAGANVLTF
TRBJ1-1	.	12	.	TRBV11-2	TGTGCCAGCAGCTTAGATCCTGGGCAAGCTTTCTTT	CASSLDPGQAFF
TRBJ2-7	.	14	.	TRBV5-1	TGCGCCAGCAGCTTGCTAACCGGAGATGTCGAGCAGTACTTC	CASSLLTGDVEQYF
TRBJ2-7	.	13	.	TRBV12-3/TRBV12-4	TGTGCCAGCAGTTTAACGGGGTTGAATGAGCAGTACTTC	CASSLTGLNEQYF
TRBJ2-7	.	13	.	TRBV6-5	TGTGCCAGCATGAAGGCGGGGTATTACGAGCAGTACTTC	CASMKAGYYEQYF
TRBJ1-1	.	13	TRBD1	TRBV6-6	TGTGCCAGCAGTTACGCAGGGGGCACTGAAGCTTTCTTT	CASSYAGGTEAFF
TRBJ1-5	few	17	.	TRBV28	TGTGCCAGCAGTTTATCCACAGGGTTTGGGGGCAATCAGCCCCAGCATTTT	CASSLSTGFGGNQPQHF
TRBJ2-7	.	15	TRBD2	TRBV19	TGTGCCAGTAGTATAGCAGGGACTAGCGGGTACGAGCAGTACTTC	CASSIAGTSGYEQYF
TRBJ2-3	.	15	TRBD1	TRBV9	TGTGCCAGCAGCGTTGGTCCGACAGGGTCGGATACGCAGTATTTT	CASSVGPTGSDTQYF
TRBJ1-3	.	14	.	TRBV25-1	TGTGCCAGCAGTGAGAACAGGGCTGGAAACACCATATATTTT	CASSENRAGNTIYF
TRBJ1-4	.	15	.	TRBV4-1	TGCGCCAGCAGCCAACTGGGGGGGGCAGGAGAAAAACTGTTTTTT	CASSQLGGAGEKLFF
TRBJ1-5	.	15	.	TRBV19	TGTGCCAGTATAGGTACGGACTATAGCAATCAGCCCCAGCATTTT	CASIGTDYSNQPQHF
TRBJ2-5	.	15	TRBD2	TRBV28	TGTGCCAGCAGTCCCCCAGCGGGGAGCCAAGAGACCCAGTACTTC	CASSPPAGSQETQYF
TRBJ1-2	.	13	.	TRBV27	TGTGCCAGCAGTTTACGGGGGGGAGCTGGCTACACCTTC	CASSLRGGAGYTF
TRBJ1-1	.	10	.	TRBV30	TGTGCCTGGGGCCGGACTGAAGTTTTCTTT	CAWGRTEVFF
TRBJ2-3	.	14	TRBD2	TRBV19	TGTGCCAGTATAGGACTAGCGGATACAGATACGCAGTATTTT	CASIGLADTDTQYF
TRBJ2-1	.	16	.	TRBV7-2	TGTGCCAGCAGCTTAAGGGCAGGGGAGGGGTACAATGAGCAGTTCTTC	CASSLRAGEGYNEQFF
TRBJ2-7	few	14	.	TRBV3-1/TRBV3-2	TGTGCCAGCAGCCAAGATGGAGACAGGATGTGGCAGTACTTC	CASSQDGDRMWQYF
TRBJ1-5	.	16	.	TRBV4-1	TGCGCCAGCAGCCAAGGGTCAGGGCTCCCCAATCAGCCCCAGCATTTT	CASSQGSGLPNQPQHF
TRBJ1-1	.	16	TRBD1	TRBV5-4	TGTGCCAGCAGCCCCGGCGACAGGGCTCCGAACACTGAAGCTTTCTTT	CASSPGDRAPNTEAFF
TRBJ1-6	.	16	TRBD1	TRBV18	TGTGCCAGCTCAGAACCCTACAGGGGTTCGAATTCACCCCTCCACTTT	CASSEPYRGSNSPLHF
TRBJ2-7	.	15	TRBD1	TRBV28	TGTGCCAGCAGTTTTTTACCGGGACAGTCCTACGAGCAGTACTTC	CASSFLPGQSYEQYF
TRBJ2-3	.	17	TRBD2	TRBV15	TGTGCCACCAGCAGAGTCCGGAGTAGCGGGGCCACAGATACGCAGTATTTT	CATSRVRSSGATDTQYF
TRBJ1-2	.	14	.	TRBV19	TGTGCCAGTAGTACCCGGGCAGGGTACTATGGCTACACCTTC	CASSTRAGYYGYTF
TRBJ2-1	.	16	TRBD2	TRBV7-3	TGTGCCAGCAGCTTAACGGGAGCGGGAGGGCCTAATGAGCAGTTCTTC	CASSLTGAGGPNEQFF
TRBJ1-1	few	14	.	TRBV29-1	TGCAGCGCCCAAACAGGGACGCTGAACACTGAAGCTTTCTTT	CSAQTGTLNTEAFF
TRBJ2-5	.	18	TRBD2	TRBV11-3	TGTGCCAGCAGCTTAGGGCTAGCGGGGGCCCTCCTACAAGAGACCCAGTACTTC	CASSLGLAGALLQETQYF
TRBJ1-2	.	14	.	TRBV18	TGTGCCAGCTCACCAGTAGAGGCCAGCTATGGCTACACCTTC	CASSPVEASYGYTF